The T cell receptor beta chain described here comes from a study of identical twins. One entry per CDR3 protein results from TCRdb running MiXCR on the 5' RACE reads. The sample contains a few hundred thousand distinct CDR3 sequences, 7% to 9.5% of which appear only once. The germline V gene encodes CDR1 MDHEN and CDR2 SYDVKM. This CDR3 is built from 13 residues. Trimming took off 6 bases at V and 5 bases at J, with 13 bases between the two ends. The sample holds a few counts of this clonotype. This TCR came from a woman in her 50s in good health. Material for sequencing was naive T cells sorted from blood. The V call is TRBV28, the J call TRBJ2-5; D is possibly TRBD2 (6 bases). In DNA form, the CDR3 reads TGTGCCAGCAGGCGGGATCAAAGGGAGACCCAGTACTTC. Translated: CASRRDQRETQYF.